One and the same sample provided the 22 T cell receptor beta chains below, sequenced in a study of lymphopenia after photon versus proton radiotherapy. Sequencing was performed with immunoSEQ multiplex PCR; in TCRdb, only in-frame clones are kept and a portion is missing. Of more than 45,000 clones listed, roughly 90% were seen once; the top ten hold over 15%. This specimen consisted of peripheral blood, obtained from a patient treated with photon-based radiotherapy. These receptors were obtained from a middle-aged woman with cholangiocarcinoma.

The chain links TRBV30 to TRBJ2-7, with D uncertain. The CDR3 contains 12 residues. Trimming left V 6 bases short and J 3 bases short, with 12 bases between. Germline V gene sequence: CDR1 GTSNPN, CDR2 SVGIG (reference sequence). The CDR3 reads CACAKGGYEQYF. CDR3 bases: TGTGCCTGCGCTAAGGGTGGCTACGAGCAGTACTTC.

The V and J genes are TRBV5-1 and TRBJ2-1; 11 bases are shared with TRBD2. The J segment lost 5 bases and the V segment lost 4 bases, leaving 8 bases of the junction unmatched. Germline V lookup: CDR1 SGHRS, CDR2 YFSETQ. This CDR3 is built from 16 residues. CDR3 DNA: TGCGCCAGCAGCGCACAAAGACTAGCGGGGAACAATGAGCAGTTCTTC. Protein sequence: CASSAQRLAGNNEQFF.

In regard to this clone: At the DNA level, this CDR3 is encoded by other sequences in the same sample as well. This sequence joins TRBV5-4 and TRBJ2-1; 7 bases are shared with TRBD1. J lost 4 bases, V lost 2 bases, and 6 bases had no gene match. Germline loops: CDR1 SGHNT, CDR2 YYREEE (reference sequence). This CDR3 spans 15 amino acids. The CDR3 sequence: CASSLRDRVYNEQFF. CDR3 bases: TGTGCCAGCAGCTTACGTGACAGGGTATACAATGAGCAGTTCTTC.

The chain has TRBV7-9 and TRBJ2-2; D is perhaps TRBD1 or TRBD2 (5 bases each). V was trimmed by 3 bases and J by 2 bases, leaving 10 bases between them. The germline V gene encodes CDR1 SEHNR and CDR2 FQNEAQ (reference sequence). The CDR3 extends over 15 amino acids. CDR3 protein: CASSFGTPNTGELFF. The CDR3 nucleotides read TGTGCCAGCAGCTTTGGGACGCCAAACACCGGGGAGCTGTTTTTT.

The chain carries TRBV5-1 and TRBJ1-5; D call uncertain. V lost 0 bases and J lost 4, with 5 bases in between. There are 13 residues in the CDR3. Germline values: CDR1 SGHRS, CDR2 YFSETQ. The CDR3, as DNA: TGCGCCAGCAGCTTGGACCTAAATCAGCCCCAGCATTTT. It specifies CASSLDLNQPQHF.

CDR3 region: CASKFDSGSRHAGELFF. As DNA, the CDR3 is TGTGCCAGCAAGTTTGATAGCGGGAGCCGTCACGCCGGGGAGCTGTTTTTT. V usage is TRBV2 and J usage is TRBJ2-2, with 9 bases aligning to TRBD2. The trim removed 7 bases at V and 6 bases at J, leaving 15 bases unmatched. This CDR3 contains 17 residues. The germline V gene encodes CDR1 SNHLY and CDR2 FYNNEI.

The rearrangement uses TRBV29-1 and TRBJ2-1; 7 bases align to TRBD1. J gave up 2 bases and V 7 bases, and 5 bases lay outside the gene matches. The germline V gene encodes CDR1 SQVTM and CDR2 ANQGSEA. The CDR3 length is 13 residues. CDR3 sequence reads: CSGDREPYNEQFF. CDR3 coding DNA: TGCAGCGGTGACAGGGAACCCTACAATGAGCAGTTCTTC.

The genes are TRBV4-2 and TRBJ2-2, with D perhaps matching TRBD1 or TRBD2 (5 bases each). Germline V CDR1 and CDR2: LGHNA, YNFKEQ. This CDR3 has 17 residues. Trimming removed 5 bases at V and 4 bases at J, with 20 bases between. CDR3 residues: CASSYDGLIGTTGELFF. The CDR3 DNA reads as TGTGCCAGCAGCTATGACGGCCTAATTGGGACCACCGGGGAGCTGTTTTTT.

The rearrangement uses TRBV7-9 and TRBJ1-5; D possibly corresponds to TRBD1 (6 bases). Germline CDR1 is SEHNR and CDR2 is FQNEAQ (reference sequence). There are 15 residues in the CDR3. Trimming removed 3 bases at V and 2 bases at J, with 11 bases between. CDR3 protein: CASSFSGAGNQPQHF. DNA of the CDR3: TGTGCCAGCAGCTTCTCAGGGGCAGGCAATCAGCCCCAGCATTTT.

This clone has just a few counts. Within the sample, other DNA sequences also encode this same CDR3. The genes are TRBV18 and TRBJ1-1; TRBD1 might be the D (5 bases). The CDR3 runs 13 residues. The V end lost 6 bases, the J end lost 1 base, and 9 bases lay between the germline ends. The germline CDR1 and CDR2 sequences are KGHSH and LQKENI. DNA for the CDR3: TGTGCCAGCTCCCCCGGGACGAACACTGAAGCTTTCTTT. Residues: CASSPGTNTEAFF.

This chain joins TRBV18 and TRBJ1-1; TRBD1 might be the D (6 bases). Deletions cut 6 bases from V and 1 base from J, with 18 bases between. CDR1 KGHSH and CDR2 LQKENI come from the germline V gene. This CDR3 contains 16 residues. DNA of the CDR3: TGTGCCAGCTCTCGGCTACTCCGGGACAAGAACACTGAAGCTTTCTTT. The encoded protein is CASSRLLRDKNTEAFF.

This chain links TRBV30 with TRBJ2-1, with D maybe TRBD2 (6 bases). V gave up 4 bases and J gave up 7 bases, with 11 bases separating them. CDR1 GTSNPN and CDR2 SVGIG come from the germline V gene (reference sequence). The CDR3 contains 12 residues. CDR3 in amino acids: CAWMGGTNEQFF. The CDR3 nucleotides read TGTGCCTGGATGGGAGGTACGAATGAGCAGTTCTTC.

This clone was found once. J is TRBJ1-3 and V is TRBV9; D is uncertain. Germline lookup yields CDR1 SGDLS and CDR2 YYNGEE. This CDR3 spans 15 amino acids. Trimming cost V 4 bases and J 0 bases, with 11 bases left between them. CDR3 sequence (DNA): TGTGCCAGCAGCAAACGACCAGACTCTGGAAACACCATATATTTT. Protein: CASSKRPDSGNTIYF.

The V and J genes are TRBV4-3 and TRBJ2-7; no clear D gene. The V end was cut by 1 base, the J end by 9 bases, with 7 bases between. CDR3 length: 11 residues. Germline V lookup: CDR1 LGHNA, CDR2 YSLEER. The CDR3 DNA sequence: TGCGCCAGCAGCCAAGGCCGCGGGCAGTACTTC. Protein: CASSQGRGQYF.

The chain employs TRBV11-2 and TRBJ2-2; no firm D call. Germline CDR1 reads SGHAT; CDR2 reads FQNNGV. The CDR3 length is 14 residues. Trimming pared 0 bases from V and 2 bases from J, leaving 4 bases between. CDR3 sequence reads: CASSLDTNTGELFF. As DNA, the CDR3 is TGTGCCAGCAGCTTAGACACAAACACCGGGGAGCTGTTTTTT.

The chain links TRBV6-1 to TRBJ2-1; 8 bases align to TRBD2. After removal of 2 bases from V and 10 bases from J, the junction contained 7 bases not matched to a gene. Germline CDR1 reads MNHNS; CDR2 reads SASEGT. CDR3 length: 14 amino acids. CDR3 nucleotide sequence: TGTGCCAGCAGTGAACCTGGCGGGGGGCGGGAGCAGTTCTTC. Its translation is CASSEPGGGREQFF.

This chain links TRBV4-2 with TRBJ1-3; D is uncertain. Trimming stripped 0 bases from V and 2 bases from J, with 11 bases between. Germline CDR1 and CDR2: LGHNA and YNFKEQ. The CDR3 loop spans 16 amino acids. This CDR3 is CASSQDLRVTGNTIYF. CDR3 DNA sequence: TGTGCCAGCAGCCAAGATTTGCGGGTAACTGGAAACACCATATATTTT.

The J gene is TRBJ1-1, the V gene TRBV30, with D uncertain. The CDR3 contains 11 residues. Germline V CDR1 and CDR2: GTSNPN, SVGIG (reference sequence). Trimming took 3 bases from V and 1 from J, leaving 3 bases between them. The CDR3 region has the DNA TGTGCCTGGAGGAGGAACACTGAAGCTTTCTTT. Protein product: CAWRRNTEAFF. Complete variable domain (other parts from reference TRBV30 and TRBJ1-1): SQTIHQWPATLVQPVGSPLSLECTVEGTSNPNLYWYRQAAGRGLQLLFYSVGIGQISSEVPQNLSASRPQDRQFILSSKKLLLSDSGFYLCAWRRNTEAFFGQGTRLTVV.

The CDR3 nucleotides are TGTGCCAGCAGCTTTTCGCTAGCGGGAGTTAACGGGGAGCTGTTTTTT. As protein: CASSFSLAGVNGELFF. The chain is built from TRBV11-3 and TRBJ2-2; 10 bases line up with TRBD2. This CDR3 region has 16 residues. Germline assignment: CDR1 SGHNT and CDR2 YENEEA. V lost 3 bases, J lost 7 bases, and 8 bases stayed unmatched.

The chain carries TRBV2 and TRBJ1-1; D is uncertain. There are 13 residues in the CDR3. Germline V lookup: CDR1 SNHLY, CDR2 FYNNEI. The germline V and J ends were trimmed by 4 bases and 0 bases, with 6 bases remaining between them. CDR3 amino acids: CASSGAVNTEAFF. CDR3 nucleotide sequence: TGTGCCAGCAGTGGAGCGGTGAACACTGAAGCTTTCTTT.

J is TRBJ1-1 and V is TRBV28; unclear D gene. Per the germline V gene, CDR1 is MDHEN and CDR2 is SYDVKM. V was trimmed by 3 bases and J by 3 bases, leaving 11 bases between them. The CDR3 spans 14 residues. This CDR3 is CASSFGSAHTEAFF. DNA for the CDR3: TGTGCCAGCAGTTTCGGATCAGCCCACACTGAAGCTTTCTTT.

J is TRBJ2-7 and V is TRBV2; D call uncertain. The CDR3 contains 11 residues. Germline values: CDR1 SNHLY, CDR2 FYNNEI. V lost 3 bases, J lost 3 bases, and 3 bases lay in between. The CDR3 sequence: CASSDSYEQYF. As DNA, the CDR3 is TGTGCCAGCAGTGACAGCTACGAGCAGTACTTC. The entire variable domain, with the rest obtained from reference TRBV2 and TRBJ2-7, is as follows: EPEVTQTPSHQVTQMGQEVILRCVPISNHLYFYWYRQILGQKVEFLVSFYNNEISEKSEIFDDQFSVERPDGSNFTLKIRSTKLEDSAMYFCASSDSYEQYFGPGTRLTVT.